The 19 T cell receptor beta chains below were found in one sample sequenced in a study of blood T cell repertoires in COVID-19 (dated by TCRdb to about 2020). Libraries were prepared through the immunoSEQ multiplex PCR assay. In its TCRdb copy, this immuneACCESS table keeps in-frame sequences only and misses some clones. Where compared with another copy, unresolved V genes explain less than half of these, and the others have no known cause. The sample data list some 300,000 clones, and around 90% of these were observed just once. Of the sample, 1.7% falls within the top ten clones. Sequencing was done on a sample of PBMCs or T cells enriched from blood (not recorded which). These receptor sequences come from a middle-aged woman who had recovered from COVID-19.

The CDR3: CASSFDGRGLSEAFF. The CDR3 region has the DNA TGTGCCAGCAGCTTCGACGGCAGGGGTTTAAGTGAAGCTTTCTTT. The gene calls are TRBV7-2 and TRBJ1-1; D perhaps matches TRBD1 (6 bases). V lost 3 bases and J lost 7, with 18 bases in between. CDR1 SGHTA and CDR2 FQGNSA come from the germline V gene. This CDR3 has 15 amino acids.

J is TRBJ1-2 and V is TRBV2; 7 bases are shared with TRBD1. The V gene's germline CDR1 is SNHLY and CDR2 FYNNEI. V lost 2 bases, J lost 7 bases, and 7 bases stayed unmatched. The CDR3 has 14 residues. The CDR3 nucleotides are TGTGCCAGCAGTGAAATCGTAGGGGGCGGTGGCTACACCTTC. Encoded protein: CASSEIVGGGGYTF.

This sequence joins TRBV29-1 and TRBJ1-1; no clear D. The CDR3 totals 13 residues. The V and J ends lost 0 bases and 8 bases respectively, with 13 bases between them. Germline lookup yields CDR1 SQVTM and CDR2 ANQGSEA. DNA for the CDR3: TGCAGCGTTGAAGATCCTTCTAGAGGAGAAGCTTTCTTT. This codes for CSVEDPSRGEAFF.

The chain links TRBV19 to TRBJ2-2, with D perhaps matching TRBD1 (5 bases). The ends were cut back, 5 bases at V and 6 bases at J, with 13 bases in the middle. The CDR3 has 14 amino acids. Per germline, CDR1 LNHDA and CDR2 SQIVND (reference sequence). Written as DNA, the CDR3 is TGTGCCAGTAGTGTTCAGGGTGGGGCCGGGGAGCTGTTTTTT. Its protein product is CASSVQGGAGELFF. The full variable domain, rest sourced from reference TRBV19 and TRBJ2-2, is DGGITQSPKYLFRKEGQNVTLSCEQNLNHDAMYWYRQDPGQGLRLIYYSQIVNDFQKGDIAEGYSVSREKKESFPLTVTSAQKNPTAFYLCASSVQGGAGELFFGEGSRLTVL.

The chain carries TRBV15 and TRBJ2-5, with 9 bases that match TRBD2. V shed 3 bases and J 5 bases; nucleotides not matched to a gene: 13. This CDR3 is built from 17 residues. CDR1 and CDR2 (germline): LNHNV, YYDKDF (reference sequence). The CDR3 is CATSSFLQAGGRETQYF. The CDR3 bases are TGTGCCACCAGCAGCTTTCTACAAGCGGGGGGCCGGGAGACCCAGTACTTC.

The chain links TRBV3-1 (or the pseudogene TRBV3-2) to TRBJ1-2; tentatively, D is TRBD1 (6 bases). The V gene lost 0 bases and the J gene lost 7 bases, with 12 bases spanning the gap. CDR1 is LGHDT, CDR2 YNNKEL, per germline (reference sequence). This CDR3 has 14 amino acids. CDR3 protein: CASSQDRRGSGYTF. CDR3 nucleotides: TGTGCCAGCAGCCAAGATCGCAGGGGCTCTGGCTACACCTTC.

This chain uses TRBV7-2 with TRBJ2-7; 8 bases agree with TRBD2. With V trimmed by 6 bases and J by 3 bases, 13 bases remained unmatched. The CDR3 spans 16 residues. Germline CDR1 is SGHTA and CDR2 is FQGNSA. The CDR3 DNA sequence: TGTGCCAGCAGGCAATCGGCCGGGACTAGACACTACGAGCAGTACTTC. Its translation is CASRQSAGTRHYEQYF.

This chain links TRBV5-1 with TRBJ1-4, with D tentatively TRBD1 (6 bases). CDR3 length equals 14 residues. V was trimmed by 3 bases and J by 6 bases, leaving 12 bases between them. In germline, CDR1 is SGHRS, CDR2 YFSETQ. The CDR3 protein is CASSSDRGDEKLFF. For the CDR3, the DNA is TGCGCCAGCAGCTCGGACAGAGGTGATGAAAAACTGTTTTTT. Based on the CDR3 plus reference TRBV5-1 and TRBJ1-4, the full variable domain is KAGVTQTPRYLIKTRGQQVTLSCSPISGHRSVSWYQQTPGQGLQFLFEYFSETQRNKGNFPGRFSGRQFSNSRSEMNVSTLELGDSALYLCASSSDRGDEKLFFGSGTQLSVL.

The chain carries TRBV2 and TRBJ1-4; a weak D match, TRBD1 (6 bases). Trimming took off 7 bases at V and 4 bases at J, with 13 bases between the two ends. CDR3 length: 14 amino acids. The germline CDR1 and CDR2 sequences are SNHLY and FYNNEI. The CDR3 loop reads CASNVQGLNEKLFF. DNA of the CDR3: TGTGCCAGCAACGTACAGGGTCTTAATGAAAAACTGTTTTTT.

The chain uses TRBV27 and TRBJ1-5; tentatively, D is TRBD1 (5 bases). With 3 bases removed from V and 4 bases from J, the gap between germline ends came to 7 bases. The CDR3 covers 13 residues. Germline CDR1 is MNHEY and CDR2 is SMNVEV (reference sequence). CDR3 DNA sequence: TGTGCCAGCAGTTTCAGGGTAAATCAGCCCCAGCATTTT. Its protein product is CASSFRVNQPQHF.

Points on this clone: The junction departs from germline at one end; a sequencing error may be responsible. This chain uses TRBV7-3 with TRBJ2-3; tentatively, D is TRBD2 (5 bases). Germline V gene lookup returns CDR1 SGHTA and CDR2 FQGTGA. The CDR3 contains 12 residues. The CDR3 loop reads CASSITGNTQYF. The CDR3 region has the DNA TGTGCCAGCAGCATAACCGGGAATACGCAGTATTTT.

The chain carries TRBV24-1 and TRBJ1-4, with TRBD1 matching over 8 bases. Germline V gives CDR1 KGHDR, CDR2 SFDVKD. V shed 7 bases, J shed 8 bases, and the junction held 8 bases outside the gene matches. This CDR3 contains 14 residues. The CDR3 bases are TGTGCCACCAGCGGACAGGGAGGCTCGGAAAAACTGTTTTTT. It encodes CATSGQGGSEKLFF.

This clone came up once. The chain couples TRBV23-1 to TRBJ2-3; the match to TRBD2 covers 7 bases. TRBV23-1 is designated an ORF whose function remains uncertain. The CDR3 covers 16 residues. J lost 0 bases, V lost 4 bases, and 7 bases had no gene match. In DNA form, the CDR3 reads TGCGCCAGCAGTCCCGGTGGGAGGGCGAGCACAGATACGCAGTATTTT. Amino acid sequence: CASSPGGRASTDTQYF.

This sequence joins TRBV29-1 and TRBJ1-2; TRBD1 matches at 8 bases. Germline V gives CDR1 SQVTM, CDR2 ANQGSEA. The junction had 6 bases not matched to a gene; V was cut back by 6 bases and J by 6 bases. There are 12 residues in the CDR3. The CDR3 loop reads CSVPTGGHGYTF. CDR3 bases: TGCAGCGTCCCTACAGGGGGTCATGGCTACACCTTC.

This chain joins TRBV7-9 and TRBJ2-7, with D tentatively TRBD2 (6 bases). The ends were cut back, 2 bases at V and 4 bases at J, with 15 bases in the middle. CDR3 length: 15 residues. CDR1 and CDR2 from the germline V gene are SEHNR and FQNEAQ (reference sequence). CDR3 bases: TGTGCCAGCAGCTTAAAAAGGGCGGGGCGGTACGAGCAGTACTTC. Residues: CASSLKRAGRYEQYF.

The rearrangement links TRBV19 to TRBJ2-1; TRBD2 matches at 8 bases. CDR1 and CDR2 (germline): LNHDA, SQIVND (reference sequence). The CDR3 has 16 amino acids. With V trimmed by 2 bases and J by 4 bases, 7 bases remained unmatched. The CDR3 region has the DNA TGTGCCAGTAGTATATCGGAGCGGGAGACATACAATGAGCAGTTCTTC. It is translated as CASSISERETYNEQFF.

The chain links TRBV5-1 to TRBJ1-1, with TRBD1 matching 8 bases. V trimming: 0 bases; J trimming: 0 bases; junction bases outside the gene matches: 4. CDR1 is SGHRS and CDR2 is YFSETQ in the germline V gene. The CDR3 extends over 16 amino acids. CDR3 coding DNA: TGCGCCAGCAGCTTGGGGACAGGGAACATGAACACTGAAGCTTTCTTT. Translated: CASSLGTGNMNTEAFF.

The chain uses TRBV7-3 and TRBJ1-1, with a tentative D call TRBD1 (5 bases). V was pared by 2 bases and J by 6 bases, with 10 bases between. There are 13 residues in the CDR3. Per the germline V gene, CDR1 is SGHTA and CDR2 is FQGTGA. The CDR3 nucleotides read TGTGCCAGCAGCTTAGGGGCAGCCTCTGAAGCTTTCTTT. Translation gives CASSLGAASEAFF.

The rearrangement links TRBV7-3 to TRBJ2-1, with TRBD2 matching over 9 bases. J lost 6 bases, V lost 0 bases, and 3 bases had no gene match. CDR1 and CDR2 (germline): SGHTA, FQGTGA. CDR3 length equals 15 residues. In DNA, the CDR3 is TGTGCCAGCAGCTTAACTGGCGGGGGGGCCAATGAGCAGTTCTTC. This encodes CASSLTGGGANEQFF.